This T cell receptor (beta chain) is from a study of yellow fever vaccine responses in identical twins. General study findings and limits: Twins reportedly appeared to share part of their vaccine T cell response while keeping part individual.

Each CDR3 protein gets one entry after TCRdb re-called the RT-PCR reads with MiXCR. Of some 11,000 distinct CDR3 sequences in the sample, 77% were seen once. In its sample, this clonotype was seen once. Its cognate antigen is unknown. The V end was cut by 6 bases, the J end by 5 bases, with 17 bases between. CDR3 length: 15 residues. Germline V gene sequence: CDR1 MNHEY, CDR2 SMNVEV (reference sequence). This TCR came from a woman aged 18-30 years who received the yellow fever vaccine. V usage is TRBV27 and J usage is TRBJ2-1, with D perhaps TRBD2 (7 bases). Source: T cells from blood (PBMCs), unsorted or a sorted subset (not recorded which), taken before or after yellow fever vaccination (not recorded which). The CDR3 region has the DNA TGTGCCAGCAGGGGGGGGGCGGCCCCCCACAATGAGCAGTTCTTC. Translation: CASRGGAAPHNEQFF.